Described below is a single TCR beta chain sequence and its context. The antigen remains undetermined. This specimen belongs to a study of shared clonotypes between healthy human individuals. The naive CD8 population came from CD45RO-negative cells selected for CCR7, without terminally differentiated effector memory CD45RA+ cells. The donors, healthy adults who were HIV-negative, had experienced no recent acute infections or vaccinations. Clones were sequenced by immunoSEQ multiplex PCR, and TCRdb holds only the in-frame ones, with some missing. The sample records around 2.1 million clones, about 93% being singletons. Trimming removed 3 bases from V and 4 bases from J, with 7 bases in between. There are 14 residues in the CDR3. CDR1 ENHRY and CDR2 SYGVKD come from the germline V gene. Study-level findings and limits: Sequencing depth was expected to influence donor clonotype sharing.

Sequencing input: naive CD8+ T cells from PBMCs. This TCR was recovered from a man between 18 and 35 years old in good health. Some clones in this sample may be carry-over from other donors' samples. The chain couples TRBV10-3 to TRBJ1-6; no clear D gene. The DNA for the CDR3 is TGTGCCATCAGTGACCCCGAGTATAATTCACCCCTCCACTTT. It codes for CAISDPEYNSPLHF.